This T cell receptor (beta chain) was recovered during a study of blood T cell repertoires in COVID-19. Only a few counts were recorded for this clone. Germline V CDR1 and CDR2: SGHTA, FQGNSA. V shed 5 bases and J shed 0 bases, with 10 bases lying between them. CDR3 length: 14 residues. This table comes from immunoSEQ multiplex PCR, and its TCRdb copy is limited to in-frame clones, with some not included. This table holds some 240,000 clones, 84% found once. This clonotype was obtained from a man in his forties or fifties who had recovered from COVID-19. The specimen sequenced was PBMCs or T cells enriched from blood (not recorded which). The rearrangement joins TRBV7-2 to TRBJ2-5; a weak D match, TRBD2 (5 bases). CDR3 sequence reads: CASSRPGDQETQYF. The CDR3, as DNA: TGTGCCAGCAGCCGCCCCGGGGACCAAGAGACCCAGTACTTC.